Listed here is a single TCR beta chain. Germline CDR1 reads KGHDR; CDR2 reads SFDVKD. This CDR3 comprises 16 residues. V lost 4 bases and J lost 0; bases outside the gene matches: 3. The data originate from a study of control samples from healthy donors and cancer patients. Sequenced by immunoSEQ multiplex PCR; TCRdb stores in-frame clones only, minus some. Of 75,000 or so clones in the sample, 89% were seen once. Input material: PBMCs. The chain links TRBV24-1 to TRBJ2-3, with TRBD2 matching over 10 bases. This sequence was found in a man aged 55-75 years with colorectal cancer. This CDR3 is CATSEPSGGSTDTQYF. CDR3 DNA: TGTGCCACCAGTGAACCTAGCGGGGGTAGCACAGATACGCAGTATTTT.